The next 12 T cell receptor beta chains were all read from a single sample in a study of T cells in Graves' hyperthyroidism and ophthalmopathy. The TCR beta CDR3 regions underwent amplification using RNA transcripts as the source. TCR CDR3 regions were first amplified by RT-PCR with HTBI primers. TCRdb used MiXCR to reprocess the multiplex PCR reads, holding one entry per CDR3 protein. Of more than 250,000 distinct CDR3 sequences listed, 13% to 15% were seen once; the top ten hold around 30%. Material for sequencing was blood. The receptors originated from a woman in her fifties or sixties with Graves' hyperthyroidism that later progressed to Graves' ophthalmopathy.

This clonotype was seen at least ten times. The chain recombines TRBV2 with TRBJ2-7; D remains unclear. V was trimmed by 8 bases and J by 1 base, leaving 9 bases between them. Germline loops: CDR1 SNHLY, CDR2 FYNNEI. CDR3 length: 12 residues. The DNA for the CDR3 is TGTGCCAGCGAAGGCTTATCCTACGAGCAGTACTTC. Its translation: CASEGLSYEQYF.

This clonotype was seen repeatedly, ten times or more. This chain uses TRBV2 with TRBJ2-3; 8 bases fit TRBD2. Germline CDR1 SNHLY, CDR2 FYNNEI. V lost 4 bases, J lost 3 bases, and 6 bases stayed unmatched. This CDR3 region has 15 residues. CDR3: CASSASGSRTDTQYF. CDR3 DNA: TGTGCCAGCAGTGCAAGCGGGAGTCGGACAGATACGCAGTATTTT.

This clonotype was seen only a few times. V usage is TRBV19 and J usage is TRBJ2-5; D gene ambiguous. Germline CDR1 LNHDA, CDR2 SQIVND (reference sequence). Deletions cut 3 bases from V and 3 bases from J, with 8 bases between. CDR3 length: 13 residues. The CDR3 DNA sequence: TGTGCCAGTAGTATCTGGCCCGAAGAGACCCAGTACTTC. Protein: CASSIWPEETQYF.

The chain uses TRBV3-1 and TRBJ2-6; D not certain. Germline CDR1 LGHDT, CDR2 YNNKEL (reference sequence). V shed 0 bases and J shed 0 bases, with 0 bases lying between them. CDR3 length: 14 residues. CDR3 coding DNA: TGTGCCAGCAGCCAAGACTCTGGGGCCAACGTCCTGACTTTC. It translates to CASSQDSGANVLTF.

This clonotype has ten or more counts. The genes are TRBV3-1 and TRBJ1-2, with D possibly TRBD1 on 6 matching bases. The germline V gene encodes CDR1 LGHDT and CDR2 YNNKEL (reference sequence). The V and J ends lost 8 bases and 5 bases respectively, with 15 bases between them. This CDR3 is 13 amino acids long. The CDR3 reads CASPSSDSYGYTF. DNA for the CDR3: TGTGCCAGCCCATCCTCGGACAGTTATGGCTACACCTTC.

This clonotype showed up many times. The DNA for the CDR3 is TGTGCCAGCAGCTTGATGATCGGCGGGGGGGTAGATACGCAGTATTTT. Its protein product is CASSLMIGGGVDTQYF. This sequence joins TRBV7-2 and TRBJ2-3; 9 bases are a match to TRBD2. The CDR3 extends over 16 amino acids. Germline V gene lookup returns CDR1 SGHTA and CDR2 FQGNSA. V dropped 3 bases and J dropped 5; count of bases not matched to a gene: 9.

This clonotype was seen only a few times. V is TRBV7-8 and J is TRBJ2-7; D perhaps matches TRBD2 (5 bases). This CDR3 has 18 residues. Germline CDR1 and CDR2: SGHVS and FQNEAQ. Trimming removed 1 base from V and 3 bases from J, with 22 bases in between. The CDR3 region has the DNA TGTGCCAGCAGCTTAGTGAGGGCCGGGATACCCTCTTTCTACGAGCAGTACTTC. Translation: CASSLVRAGIPSFYEQYF.

This clonotype was picked up a small number of times. A much larger clone lies a single base off, so this may be a read error. The gene calls are TRBV18 and TRBJ2-3; D call uncertain. Germline loops: CDR1 KGHSH, CDR2 LQKENI. The CDR3 consists of 12 residues. The CDR3 sequence: CASSISTDAQYF. The CDR3 DNA sequence: TGTGCCAGCTCAATTAGCACAGATGCGCAGTATTTT.

This clonotype has a count of ten or more. The chain recombines TRBV6-1 with TRBJ1-4; D is unclear. The germline V and J ends were trimmed by 7 bases and 8 bases, with 17 bases remaining between them. CDR1 is MNHNS, CDR2 SASEGT, per germline. The CDR3 has 14 amino acids. The CDR3 bases are TGTGCCAGCAAAATGGCCCCCCGCGGCGAAAAACTGTTTTTT. Translating it yields CASKMAPRGEKLFF.

This rearrangement joins TRBV7-9 to TRBJ1-3; D is ambiguous. V was pared by 5 bases and J by 1 base, with 15 bases between. Per the germline V gene, CDR1 is SEHNR and CDR2 is FQNEAQ (reference sequence). The CDR3 contains 16 residues. This chain's CDR3 is CASSPPEDRSGNTIYF. CDR3 sequence (DNA): TGTGCCAGCAGCCCCCCGGAGGATCGGTCTGGAAACACCATATATTTT.

The V call is TRBV6-1, the J call TRBJ2-1; 8 bases are a match to TRBD1. This CDR3 has 18 residues. Germline CDR1 and CDR2: MNHNS and SASEGT. The junction had 17 bases not matched to a gene; V was cut back by 5 bases and J by 5 bases. The CDR3, as DNA: TGTGCCAGCAGTCCGAAAAGGGGGTGGACAGGGCGTAACAATGAGCAGTTCTTC. Its translation is CASSPKRGWTGRNNEQFF.

In its sample, this clonotype was seen a few times. The chain employs TRBV29-1 and TRBJ2-1; maybe TRBD2 (5 bases). The CDR3 runs to 12 residues. Germline V lookup: CDR1 SQVTM, CDR2 ANQGSEA. Trimming took 4 bases from V and 7 from J, leaving 11 bases between them. The CDR3 coding sequence is TGCAGCGTTGGAACTAGAGGGAATGAGCAGTTCTTC. It yields the protein CSVGTRGNEQFF.